This TCR beta chain comes out of a study of beta chain features in type 1 diabetes. As every portion of the isolated RNA was reverse transcribed, the sequencing read expressed TCRB transcripts. Measured with immunoSEQ multiplex PCR; TCRdb has only the in-frame clones, and not every one. This table has approximately 50,000 clones, about 60% appearing once. Study results and limitations: TCRB repertoires of naive, central memory and Treg cells appeared more similar among patients than among healthy donors. Moderately but significantly shorter TCRB CDR3s were found in Type 1 diabetes patients in all four CD4+ subsets.

As concerns this clone: Its antigen remains unknown.

The CDR3 has 13 amino acids. V lost 4 bases to trimming and J lost 4 bases, with 10 bases between them. CDR1 and CDR2 (germline): MGHRA, YSYEKL. The sequenced sample consisted of stem cell memory CD4+ T cells from blood. The chain combines TRBV4-1 with TRBJ1-1; D is undetermined. The sequence derives from a woman between 25 and 40 years old with type 1 diabetes. The CDR3 region is CASSRAVGTEAFF. The CDR3 DNA follows: TGCGCCAGCAGCCGGGCCGTAGGCACTGAAGCTTTCTTT.